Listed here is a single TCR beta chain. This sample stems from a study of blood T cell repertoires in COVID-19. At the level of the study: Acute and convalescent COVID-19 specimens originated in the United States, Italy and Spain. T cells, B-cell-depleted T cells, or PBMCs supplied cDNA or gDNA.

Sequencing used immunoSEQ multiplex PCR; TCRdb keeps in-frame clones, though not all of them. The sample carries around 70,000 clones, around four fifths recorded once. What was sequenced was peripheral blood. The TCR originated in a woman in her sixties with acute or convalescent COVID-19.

The CDR3, as DNA: TGTGCCAGCAGCCCCATAACCCAGGGTACTGGCTACACCTTC. Its translation: CASSPITQGTGYTF. The rearrangement joins TRBV4-2 to TRBJ1-2; D may be TRBD1 (5 bases). Trimming pared 4 bases from V and 7 bases from J, leaving 16 bases between. This CDR3 spans 14 amino acids. Per germline, CDR1 LGHNA and CDR2 YNFKEQ.